The clone carrying this T cell receptor beta chain was observed a single time. The CDR3 extends over 16 amino acids. CDR1 and CDR2 (germline): SGHDT, YYEEEE. The V end lost 4 bases, the J end lost 3 bases, and 20 bases lay between the germline ends. This specimen belongs to a study of early stage breast cancer tumors. Sequencing was performed with immunoSEQ multiplex PCR; in TCRdb, only in-frame clones are kept and a portion is missing. The table has 25,000 to 30,000 clones, under 60% seen once; the top ten hold 8% to 10%. This clonotype was obtained from a person aged 50-59 years with breast cancer. Sequencing was performed on breast tumor tissue. The chain links TRBV5-6 to TRBJ2-7, with D perhaps matching TRBD1 or TRBD2 (6 bases each). CDR3 loop: CASSPRLRGGNYEQYF. DNA for the CDR3: TGTGCCAGCAGCCCCCGTCTCAGGGGAGGAAACTACGAGCAGTACTTC.